The 10 T cell receptor beta chains presented below share a single source sample, sequenced in a study of tumor and adjacent non-tumor tissue in lung cancer. Three rounds of nested PCR, following a modified ARM-PCR protocol, produced the TCRbeta library. TCRdb reprocessed the multiplex PCR reads with MiXCR, giving one entry per CDR3 protein. In the table there are roughly 44,000 distinct CDR3 sequences, 60% to 65% of which are singletons. RNA was extracted from bulk tissue without any cell sorting. Distant lung tissue was collected more than 3 cm away from the tumor edge. The specimen sequenced was distant non-tumor lung tissue. The receptors were sampled from a woman between 40 and 50 years old with non-small cell lung cancer.

This sequence joins TRBV29-1 and TRBJ1-2; the D is unclear. This CDR3 spans 12 amino acids. Per germline, CDR1 SQVTM and CDR2 ANQGSEA. DNA of the CDR3: TGCAGTCTTGTTGAGGGAAGCTATGGCTACACCTTC. Protein: CSLVEGSYGYTF. Full variable domain (missing parts from reference TRBV29-1 and TRBJ1-2): SAVISQKPSRDICQRGTSLTIQCQVDSQVTMMFWYRQQPGQSLTLIATANQGSEATYESGFVIDKFPISRPNLTFSTLTVSNMSPEDSSIYLCSLVEGSYGYTFGSGTRLTVV.

In its sample, this clonotype was seen many times. The rearrangement joins TRBV5-4 to TRBJ2-2, with D uncertain. CDR1 is SGHNT, CDR2 YYREEE, per germline (reference sequence). CDR3 length: 15 residues. V was clipped by 0 bases and J by 1 base, with 7 bases between them. CDR3 region: CASSLGSRNTGELFF. Written as DNA, the CDR3 is TGTGCCAGCAGCTTGGGGTCGCGGAACACCGGGGAGCTGTTTTTT.

The genes are TRBV7-9 and TRBJ2-2; D uncertain. V lost 4 bases to trimming and J lost 2 bases, with 11 bases between them. Germline-derived CDR1 and CDR2 are SEHNR and FQNEAQ (reference sequence). This CDR3 comprises 15 residues. CDR3 bases: TGTGCCAGCAGCTCCCGACGGGCTAACACCGGGGAGCTGTTTTTT. The encoded protein is CASSSRRANTGELFF.

The V call is TRBV2, the J call TRBJ2-2; 13 bases line up with TRBD2. Germline lookup yields CDR1 SNHLY and CDR2 FYNNEI. The CDR3 covers 15 residues. V trimming: 8 bases; J trimming: 6 bases; junction bases outside the gene matches: 6. This CDR3 reads CASVGLAGVPGELFF. In DNA form, the CDR3 reads TGTGCCAGCGTTGGACTAGCGGGAGTCCCCGGGGAGCTGTTTTTT.

With respect to this clonotype: The CDR3 does not end in the conserved phenylalanine or tryptophan, so this is likely a read error. The chain has TRBV5-5 and TRBJ1-4, with 8 bases fitting TRBD1. Per the germline V gene, CDR1 is SGHKS and CDR2 is YYEKEE (reference sequence). The CDR3 length is 15 residues. Here the CDR3 DNA reads TGTGCCTGCAGCCCTACGACAGGGGCAAATGAAAAACTGTTTTCT. Protein product: CACSPTTGANEKLFS.

Remarks on this clonotype: At one end, the junction sequence differs from germline, possibly due to a read error. CDR3 sequence: CASSGRPTTGEPFF. CDR3 nucleotides: TGTGCCAGCAGCGGACGGCCTACGACCGGGGAGCCGTTTTTT. The rearrangement joins TRBV11-2 to TRBJ2-2; perhaps TRBD2 as D (5 bases). The CDR3 totals 14 residues. Germline V gene lookup returns CDR1 SGHAT and CDR2 FQNNGV.

This clonotype occurred a few times. The chain has TRBV2 and TRBJ2-3; D remains unclear. The germline gives CDR1 SNHLY, CDR2 FYNNEI. The CDR3 contains 18 residues. Trimming left V 1 base short and J 0 bases short, with 17 bases between. CDR3 coding DNA: TGTGCCAGCAGTGAAGTTGGGCCATTCTACTCTAGCACAGATACGCAGTATTTT. Translation: CASSEVGPFYSSTDTQYF.

The CDR3 DNA is TGTGCCACCTTAATCCCGGCCGGAGGCCCGGACGCGCAGTATTTT. Translated: CATLIPAGGPDAQYF. This chain connects TRBV12-3 or TRBV12-4 to TRBJ2-3, with D maybe TRBD2 (5 bases). The CDR3 runs 15 residues. Trimming stripped 10 bases from V and 10 bases from J, with 27 bases between.

Notes on this clonotype: One junction end disagrees with the germline gene, perhaps due to a read error. J is TRBJ1-1 and V is TRBV6-5; no clear D gene. The CDR3 contains 13 residues. In germline, CDR1 is MNHEY, CDR2 SVGAGI. This CDR3 is CASSNRPAQEASF. The CDR3 DNA reads TGTGCTAGCAGCAATAGGCCAGCTCAAGAAGCTTCCTTT.

Points on this clonotype: A read error may account for a junction end that differs from germline. This chain links TRBV6-5 with TRBJ1-1; the D gene is possibly TRBD1 (5 bases). Germline values: CDR1 MNHEY, CDR2 SVGAGI. The CDR3 sequence is 14 residues long. DNA for the CDR3: TGTGACAGCAGCAGCCTGGGACGGGATACTGAATCTTTCTTT. It specifies CDSSSLGRDTESFF.